The clone carrying this TCR beta chain was found many times. The antigen is not known. This record comes from a study of spatial heterogeneity in lung cancer. Study-wide results and caveats: Within tumors, counts of expanded alpha and beta TCRs tracked tumor mutation counts.

Germline loops: CDR1 SGHTA, CDR2 FQGNSA. The CDR3 totals 16 residues. The trim removed 2 bases at V and 2 bases at J, leaving 4 bases unmatched. Each CDR3 protein is one row after TCRdb ran MiXCR on the 5' RACE reads. The sample holds about 24,000 distinct CDR3 sequences; 8.8% are singletons and the top ten take 7.5% to 8%. Specified time point: sample taken at primary tumor resection. This chain links TRBV7-2 with TRBJ2-5, with TRBD2 identical over 11 bases. The sample was lung tumor tissue, taken at surgery. The receptor was derived from a male donor with early-stage non-small cell lung cancer. The CDR3 DNA is TGTGCCAGCAGCTTATCAGGGACTAGCGGACAAGAGACCCAGTACTTC. Translation: CASSLSGTSGQETQYF. Using reference TRBV7-2 and TRBJ2-5 for the parts outside the CDR3, the full variable domain is GAGVSQSPSNKVTEKGKDVELRCDPISGHTALYWYRQSLGQGLEFLIYFQGNSAPDKSGLPSDRFSAERTGGSVSTLTIQRTQQEDSAVYLCASSLSGTSGQETQYFGPGTRLLVL.